This T cell receptor (delta chain) was sequenced in a study of gamma-delta T cells after stem cell transplantation. A remark on this clone: This may stem from a read error, because a much larger clone lies one nucleotide away. The sample contains more than one DNA sequence encoding this CDR3.

V shed 2 bases and J shed 9 bases, with 15 bases lying between them. This CDR3 region has 13 residues. Germline CDR1 is GEAIGNYY and CDR2 is EKD. TCRdb re-called the RT-PCR reads with CATT. The sample has roughly 200 delta-chain clones; 35% to 50% are singletons. The sequenced sample consisted of gamma-delta T cells. The chain is built from TRDV2 and TRDJ1; no clear D. This sequence originates from a human donor. It is not recorded whose cells these are; they may come from a transplant donor. The CDR3 loop reads CACDSLLGYELIF. The CDR3 DNA reads TGTGCCTGTGACAGCCTATTGGGTTATGAACTCATCTTT.